The sequence of this T cell receptor beta chain was determined in a study of glioma-infiltrating T cells. Study summary: Low-grade gliomas were grade II; glioblastomas were grade IV at initial diagnosis. Study results and limitations: Signature shared blood CDR3 motifs were enriched in low-divergence and depleted in high-divergence patients. Above-expected tissue-blood divergence occurred in all gliomas, most in low-grade ones.

CDR3 length: 14 amino acids. V lost 4 bases, J lost 5 bases, and 8 bases stayed unmatched. CDR1 and CDR2 from the germline V gene are DFQATT and SNEGSKA (reference sequence). About this clonotype: What it binds is not known.

Using RNA template, CDR3s of TCR alpha and beta were amplified with iRepertoire arm-PCR. TCRdb analysed the multiplex PCR reads with MiXCR anew, one entry per CDR3 protein. The sample has about 380,000 distinct CDR3 sequences; 35% to 45% are singletons. The rearrangement links TRBV20-1 to TRBJ2-1, with TRBD1 matching 7 bases. The sequence derives from a human donor with low-grade glioma or glioblastoma, undergoing nonglioma brain surgery, or in good health (not recorded which). Sequenced: glioma tissue, nonneoplastic brain tissue, or PBMCs (not recorded which). CDR3 region: CSATDRVTHNEQFF. CDR3 bases: TGCAGTGCTACCGACAGGGTTACGCACAATGAGCAGTTCTTC.